A selection of T cell receptor beta chains follows, all from one sample in a study of T-cell memory formation after mild COVID-19. Via MiXCR, TCRdb re-called the 5' RACE reads, giving one row per CDR3 protein. The data contain 360,000 or so distinct CDR3 sequences, around 27% of them singletons. Specimen: PBMCs or a T cell subset sorted from them (not recorded which). All receptors derive from an adult woman who had mild COVID-19 (a few samples of this study predate the infection). Cell type and time point are not known. CDR3s include the opening cysteine and the closing phenylalanine or tryptophan. A D gene is named only where the DNA matches it firmly. Only part of the rows carry a size: once, few, many, or a class if the clone is expanded.

cdr3_nt cdr3_aa v_call clone_size d_call j_call
TGCGCCAGCACCCTGGACACTAACTACGAGCAGTACTTC CASTLDTNYEQYF TRBV5-1 - - TRBJ2-7
TGTGCCAGCAGTTTAGCGGGGGCTTCTGGAAACACCATATATTTT CASSLAGASGNTIYF TRBV12-3/TRBV12-4 - - TRBJ1-3
TGTGCCAGCAGTCTGACTAGCGGGAGGGCCTCCGAGCAGTTCTTC CASSLTSGRASEQFF TRBV27 once TRBD2 TRBJ2-1
TGCGCCAGCAGCCAGCAGACAGGGCGGGAGACCCAGTACTTC CASSQQTGRETQYF TRBV4-3 few TRBD1 TRBJ2-5
TGTGCCAGCTCACCTAATGCCGGGACAGGGATCGAGCAGTACTTC CASSPNAGTGIEQYF TRBV18 many TRBD1 TRBJ2-7
TGTGCCAGCAGCTCGCCACAGGGGGGACCCGGGCAGTTCTTC CASSSPQGGPGQFF TRBV7-8 - TRBD1 TRBJ2-1
TGTGCCAGCAGCTCGCTGGCACTAGCGGGAGGTGGCACAGATACGCAGTATTTT CASSSLALAGGGTDTQYF TRBV7-2 once TRBD2 TRBJ2-3
TGCAGCGTTGGGTCGGACTCCCTTCTGGAGCAGTACTTC CSVGSDSLLEQYF TRBV29-1 - - TRBJ2-7
TGTGCCAGCGGAAGAGGGTCAGGGCCCACTGAAGCTTTCTTT CASGRGSGPTEAFF TRBV7-8 - - TRBJ1-1
TGCAGTGCATACCGTACTGGAGGTACCAAACACATTCAGTACTTC CSAYRTGGTKHIQYF TRBV20-1 - - TRBJ2-4
TGTGCTAGTGGGGGCCCTGGCACAGATACGCAGTATTTT CASGGPGTDTQYF TRBV12-5 - - TRBJ2-3
TGCGCCAGCAGCCCCTACGGAGGGACCAACACCGGGGAGCTGTTTTTT CASSPYGGTNTGELFF TRBV4-1 few - TRBJ2-2
TGCAGCGTTGGCGAAGGGAGTCAGCCCCAGCATTTT CSVGEGSQPQHF TRBV29-1 few - TRBJ1-5
TGCAGTGCTCAATCTAGGGGGGCTGAAGATACGCAGTATTTT CSAQSRGAEDTQYF TRBV20-1 - - TRBJ2-3
TGTGCCAGCAGCTTACTAGCGGGAGGTAGCAATGAGCAGTTCTTC CASSLLAGGSNEQFF TRBV6-6 - TRBD2 TRBJ2-1
TGCAGTGCTAGAAAGACTAGTCGGAGCACAGATACGCAGTATTTT CSARKTSRSTDTQYF TRBV20-1 - - TRBJ2-3
TGTGCCAGCAGCCAAGGACAGGGGGCTACGGTCTATGGCTACACCTTC CASSQGQGATVYGYTF TRBV4-2 - TRBD1 TRBJ1-2
TGTGCCAGCGGTTTGGCTCACAATGAGCAGTTCTTC CASGLAHNEQFF TRBV6-5 - - TRBJ2-1
TGTGCCTGGGAAGGACAGTCGCTAGCCAAAAACATTCAGTACTTC CAWEGQSLAKNIQYF TRBV30 few - TRBJ2-4
TGCAGTGCAACAGGGTTTTTAGATGAGCAGTTCTTC CSATGFLDEQFF TRBV20-1 - - TRBJ2-1
TGCGCCAGCAGCCAAGATCTGGGACGGGACACAGATACGCAGTATTTT CASSQDLGRDTDTQYF TRBV4-3 once - TRBJ2-3
TGCAGTGGAAGGGCGGGCGGACGGAGCAATCAGCCCCAGCATTTT CSGRAGGRSNQPQHF TRBV20-1 - - TRBJ1-5
TGTGCCACCCCCAACTCTGGGGCCAACGTCCTGACTTTC CATPNSGANVLTF TRBV7-9 few - TRBJ2-6
TGCGCCAGCAGCCAAGTAGCGGGGGGGTTAGAGACCCAGTACTTC CASSQVAGGLETQYF TRBV4-1 few TRBD2 TRBJ2-5
TGTGCCACCAGTGAGTATGAGAGCTATGGCTACACCTTC CATSEYESYGYTF TRBV24-1 - - TRBJ1-2
TGTGCCAGCAGTGAACATCTAGCGGGAGGGCCTAGCACAGATACGCAGTATTTT CASSEHLAGGPSTDTQYF TRBV6-5 - TRBD2 TRBJ2-3
TGCAGTGCTAGGGGGAGACAGGGTCCTAGCCTCTACGAGCAGTACTTC CSARGRQGPSLYEQYF TRBV20-1 - TRBD1 TRBJ2-7
TGCAGTGCTTCCAGGGGGGAGAACGAGCAGTACTTC CSASRGENEQYF TRBV20-1 - - TRBJ2-7
TGCAGTGCTGGACAGGTGCGTGAGCAGTTCTTC CSAGQVREQFF TRBV20-1 few TRBD1 TRBJ2-1